The sequence of this TCR beta chain was determined in a study of control samples from healthy donors and cancer patients (dated by TCRdb to 2019 to 2021). For this clone: This clone's antigen is unknown. Qualities for individual bases were not recorded, and no much larger clone is one base off.

The method was the immunoSEQ multiplex PCR assay. Imported from immuneACCESS, the table was reduced by TCRdb to in-frame sequences with V and J called. These copies leave out some clones; in studies compared against another copy, an unresolved V gene accounts for under half, and the cause of the remainder is not known. The sample table lists under 70,000 clones, about nine tenths of them with a count of one. Roughly an eighth of the sample goes to the ten largest clones. CDR1 SEHNR and CDR2 FQNEAQ are derived from the germline V gene (reference sequence). Its CDR3 holds 15 amino acids, cysteine through phenylalanine. Of all the DNA, just the CDR3 is kept, 45 bases in frame from base 1. V is pared back by 1 base and J by 6 bases, with 13 bases lying between the germline termini.

The V and J segments used are TRBV7-9 and TRBJ2-1; the D region possibly corresponds to TRBD1 (6 bases align). This TCR derives from a man aged 60 to 75 with head and neck cancer. Sequenced: PBMCs. DNA sequence: TGTGCCAGCAGCTTAGGGGGGCCCCTGCCCAATGAGCAGTTCTTC. Its translation is CASSLGGPLPNEQFF.